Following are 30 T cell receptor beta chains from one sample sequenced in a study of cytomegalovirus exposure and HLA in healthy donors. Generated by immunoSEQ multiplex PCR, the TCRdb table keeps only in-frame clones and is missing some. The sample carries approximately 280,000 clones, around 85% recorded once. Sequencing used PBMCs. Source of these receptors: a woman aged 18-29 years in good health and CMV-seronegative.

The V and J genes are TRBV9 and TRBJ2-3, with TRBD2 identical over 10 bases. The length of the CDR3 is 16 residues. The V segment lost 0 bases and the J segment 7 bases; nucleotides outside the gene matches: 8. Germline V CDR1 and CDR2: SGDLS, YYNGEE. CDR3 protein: CASSVAASGGHYTQYF. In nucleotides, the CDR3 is TGTGCCAGCAGCGTAGCAGCTAGCGGGGGACATTATACGCAGTATTTT. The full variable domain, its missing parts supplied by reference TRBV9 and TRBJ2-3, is DSGVTQTPKHLITATGQRVTLRCSPRSGDLSVYWYQQSLDQGLQFLIQYYNGEERAKGNILERFSAQQFPDLHSELNLSSLELGDSALYFCASSVAASGGHYTQYFGPGTRLTVL.

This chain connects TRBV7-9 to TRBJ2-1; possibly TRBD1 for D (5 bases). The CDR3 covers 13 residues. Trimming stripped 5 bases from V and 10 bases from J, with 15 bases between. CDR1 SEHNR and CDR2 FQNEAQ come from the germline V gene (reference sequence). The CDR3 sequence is CASSPQGLTEQFF. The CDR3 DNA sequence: TGTGCCAGCAGCCCCCAGGGCCTCACCGAGCAGTTCTTC.

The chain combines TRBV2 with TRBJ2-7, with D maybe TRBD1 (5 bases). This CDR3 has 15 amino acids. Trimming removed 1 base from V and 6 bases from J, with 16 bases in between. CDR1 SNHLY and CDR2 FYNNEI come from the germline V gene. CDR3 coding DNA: TGTGCCAGCAGTGAAGGACAGAGTATTCCCGTCGAGCAGTACTTC. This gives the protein CASSEGQSIPVEQYF.

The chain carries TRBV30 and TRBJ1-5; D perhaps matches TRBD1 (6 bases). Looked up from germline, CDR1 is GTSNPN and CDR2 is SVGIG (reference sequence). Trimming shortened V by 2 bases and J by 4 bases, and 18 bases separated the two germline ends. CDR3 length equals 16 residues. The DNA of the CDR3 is TGTGCCTGGAGTAACCCCGGTTGGACAGTTAATCAGCCCCAGCATTTT. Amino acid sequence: CAWSNPGWTVNQPQHF.

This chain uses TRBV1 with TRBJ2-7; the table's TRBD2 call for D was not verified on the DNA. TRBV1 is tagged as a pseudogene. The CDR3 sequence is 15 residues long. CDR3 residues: CTSSQETSGRSEQYF. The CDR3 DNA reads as TGCACCAGCAGCCAAGAGACTAGCGGGAGATCCGAGCAGTACTTC.

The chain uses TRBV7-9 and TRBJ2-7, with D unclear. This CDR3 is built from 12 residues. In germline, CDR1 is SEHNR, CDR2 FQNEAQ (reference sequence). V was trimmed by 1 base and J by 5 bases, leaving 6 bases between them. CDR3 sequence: CASSLDFHEQYF. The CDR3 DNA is TGTGCCAGCAGCTTAGACTTCCACGAGCAGTACTTC.

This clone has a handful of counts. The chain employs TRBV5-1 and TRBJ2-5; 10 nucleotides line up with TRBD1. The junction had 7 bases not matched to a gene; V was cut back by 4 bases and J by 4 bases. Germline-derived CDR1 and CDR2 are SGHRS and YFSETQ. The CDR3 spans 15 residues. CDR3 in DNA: TGCGCCAGCAGCCTGGACAGGGGGATTGGAGAGACCCAGTACTTC. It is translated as CASSLDRGIGETQYF.

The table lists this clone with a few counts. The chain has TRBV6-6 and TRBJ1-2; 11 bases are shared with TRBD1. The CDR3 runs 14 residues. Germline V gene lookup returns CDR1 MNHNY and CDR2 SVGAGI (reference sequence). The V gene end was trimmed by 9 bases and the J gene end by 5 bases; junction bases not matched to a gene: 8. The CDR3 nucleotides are TGTGCCAGTGTGGACAGGGGGCGCTTGTATGGCTACACCTTC. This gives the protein CASVDRGRLYGYTF.

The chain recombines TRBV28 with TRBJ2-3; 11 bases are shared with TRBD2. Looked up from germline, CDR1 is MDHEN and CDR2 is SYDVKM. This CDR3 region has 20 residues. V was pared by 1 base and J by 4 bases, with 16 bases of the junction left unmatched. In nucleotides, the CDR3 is TGTGCCAGCAGTTTATCTCAGGCTAGCGGGGGGCCCTTTCTGGCAGATACGCAGTATTTT. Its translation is CASSLSQASGGPFLADTQYF.

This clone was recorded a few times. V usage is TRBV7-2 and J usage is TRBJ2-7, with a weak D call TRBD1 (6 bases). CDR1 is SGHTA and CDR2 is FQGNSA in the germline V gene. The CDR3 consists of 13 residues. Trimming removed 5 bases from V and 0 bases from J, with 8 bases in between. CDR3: CASSRTDSYEQYF. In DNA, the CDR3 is TGTGCCAGCAGCAGGACAGACTCCTACGAGCAGTACTTC. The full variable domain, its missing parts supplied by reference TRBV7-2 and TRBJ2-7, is GAGVSQSPSNKVTEKGKDVELRCDPISGHTALYWYRQSLGQGLEFLIYFQGNSAPDKSGLPSDRFSAERTGGSVSTLTIQRTQQEDSAVYLCASSRTDSYEQYFGPGTRLTVT.

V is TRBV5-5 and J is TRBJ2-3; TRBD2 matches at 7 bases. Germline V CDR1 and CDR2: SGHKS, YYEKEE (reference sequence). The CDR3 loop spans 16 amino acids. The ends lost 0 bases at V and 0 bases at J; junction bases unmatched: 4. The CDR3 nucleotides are TGTGCCAGCAGCTTGGGTGCTAGCGGAAGCACAGATACGCAGTATTTT. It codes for CASSLGASGSTDTQYF.

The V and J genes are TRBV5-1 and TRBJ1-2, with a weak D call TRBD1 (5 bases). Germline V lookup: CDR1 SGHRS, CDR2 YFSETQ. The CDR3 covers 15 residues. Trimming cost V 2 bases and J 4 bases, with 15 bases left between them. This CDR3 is CASSLQAPRGYGYTF. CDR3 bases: TGCGCCAGCAGCTTACAGGCCCCCAGAGGCTATGGCTACACCTTC.

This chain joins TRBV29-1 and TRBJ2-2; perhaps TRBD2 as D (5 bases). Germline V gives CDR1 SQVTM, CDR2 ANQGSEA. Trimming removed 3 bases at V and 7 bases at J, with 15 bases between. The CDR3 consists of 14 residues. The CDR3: CSVEARGKIGELFF. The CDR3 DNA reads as TGCAGCGTTGAGGCCCGAGGGAAAATCGGGGAGCTGTTTTTT.

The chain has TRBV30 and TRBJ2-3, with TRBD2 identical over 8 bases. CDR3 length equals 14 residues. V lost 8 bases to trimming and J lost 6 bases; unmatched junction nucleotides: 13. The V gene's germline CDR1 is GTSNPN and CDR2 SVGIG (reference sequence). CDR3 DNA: TGTGCCCGACTTGGGCGGGGGGTTGGGGATACGCAGTATTTT. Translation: CARLGRGVGDTQYF.

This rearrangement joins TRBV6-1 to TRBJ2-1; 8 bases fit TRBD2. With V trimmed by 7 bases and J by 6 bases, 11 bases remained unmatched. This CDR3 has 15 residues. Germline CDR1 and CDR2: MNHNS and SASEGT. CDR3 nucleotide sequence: TGTGCCAGCACGCGGCTAGCGGGTATACCCAATGAGCAGTTCTTC. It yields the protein CASTRLAGIPNEQFF.

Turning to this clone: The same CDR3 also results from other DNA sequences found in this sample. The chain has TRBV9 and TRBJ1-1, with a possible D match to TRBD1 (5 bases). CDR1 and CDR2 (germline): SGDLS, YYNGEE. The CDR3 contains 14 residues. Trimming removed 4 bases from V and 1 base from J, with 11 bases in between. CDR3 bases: TGTGCCAGCAGCCCTGACAGAAGGAACACTGAAGCTTTCTTT. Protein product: CASSPDRRNTEAFF.

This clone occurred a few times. The CDR3 nucleotides are TGTGCCAGCAGCTTCTCACGGGTTCGGACCTATAATTCACCCCTCCACTTT. Residues: CASSFSRVRTYNSPLHF. The chain combines TRBV11-2 with TRBJ1-6, with D unresolved. Trimming removed 3 bases from V and 2 bases from J, with 14 bases in between. Germline V gene sequence: CDR1 SGHAT, CDR2 FQNNGV. The CDR3 loop spans 17 amino acids. The whole variable domain, filled in from reference TRBV11-2 and TRBJ1-6, reads EAGVAQSPRYKIIEKRQSVAFWCNPISGHATLYWYQQILGQGPKLLIQFQNNGVVDDSQLPKDRFSAERLKGVDSTLKIQPAKLEDSAVYLCASSFSRVRTYNSPLHFGNGTRLTVT.

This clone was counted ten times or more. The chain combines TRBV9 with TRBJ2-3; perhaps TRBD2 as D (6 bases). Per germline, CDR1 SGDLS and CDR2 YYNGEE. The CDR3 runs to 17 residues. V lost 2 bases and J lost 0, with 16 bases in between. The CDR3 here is CASSVRQGAGSTDTQYF. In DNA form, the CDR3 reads TGTGCCAGCAGCGTCCGACAAGGGGCGGGGAGCACAGATACGCAGTATTTT.

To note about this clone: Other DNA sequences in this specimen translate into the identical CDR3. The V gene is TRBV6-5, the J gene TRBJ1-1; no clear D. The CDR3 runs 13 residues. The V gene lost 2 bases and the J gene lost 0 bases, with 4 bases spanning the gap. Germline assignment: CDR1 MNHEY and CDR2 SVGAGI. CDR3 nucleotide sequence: TGTGCCAGCAGTTACCTCCTGAACACTGAAGCTTTCTTT. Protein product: CASSYLLNTEAFF.

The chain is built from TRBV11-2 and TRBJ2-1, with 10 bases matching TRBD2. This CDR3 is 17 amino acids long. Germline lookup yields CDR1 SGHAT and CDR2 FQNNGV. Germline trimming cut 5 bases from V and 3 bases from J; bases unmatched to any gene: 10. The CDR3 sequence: CASSRILAGAIYNEQFF. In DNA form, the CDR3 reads TGTGCCAGCAGCCGGATTCTAGCGGGAGCGATCTACAATGAGCAGTTCTTC. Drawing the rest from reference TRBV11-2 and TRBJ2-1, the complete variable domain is EAGVAQSPRYKIIEKRQSVAFWCNPISGHATLYWYQQILGQGPKLLIQFQNNGVVDDSQLPKDRFSAERLKGVDSTLKIQPAKLEDSAVYLCASSRILAGAIYNEQFFGPGTRLTVL.

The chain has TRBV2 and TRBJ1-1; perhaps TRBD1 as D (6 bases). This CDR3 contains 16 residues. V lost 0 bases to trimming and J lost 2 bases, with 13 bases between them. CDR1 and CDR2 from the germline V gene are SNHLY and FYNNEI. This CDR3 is CASSEAVDRTNTEAFF. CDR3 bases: TGTGCCAGCAGTGAAGCCGTTGACAGGACAAACACTGAAGCTTTCTTT.

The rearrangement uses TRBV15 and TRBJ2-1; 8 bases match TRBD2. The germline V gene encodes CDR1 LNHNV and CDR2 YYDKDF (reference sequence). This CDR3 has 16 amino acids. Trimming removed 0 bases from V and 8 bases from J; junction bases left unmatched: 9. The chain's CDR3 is CATSRDSRIAGHEQFF. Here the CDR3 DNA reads TGTGCCACCAGCAGAGATAGTCGGATAGCGGGACATGAGCAGTTCTTC. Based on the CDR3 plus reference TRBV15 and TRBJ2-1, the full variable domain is DAMVIQNPRYQVTQFGKPVTLSCSQTLNHNVMYWYQQKSSQAPKLLFHYYDKDFNNEADTPDNFQSRRPNTSFCFLDIRSPGLGDTAMYLCATSRDSRIAGHEQFFGPGTRLTVL.

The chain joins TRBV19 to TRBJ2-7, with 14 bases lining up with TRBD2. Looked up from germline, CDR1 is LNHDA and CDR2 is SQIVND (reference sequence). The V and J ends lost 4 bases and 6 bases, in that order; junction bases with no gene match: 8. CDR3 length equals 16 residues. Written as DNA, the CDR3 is TGTGCCAGTAGTACGGGGACTAGCGGGAGACAGGGCGAGCAGTACTTC. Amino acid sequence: CASSTGTSGRQGEQYF.

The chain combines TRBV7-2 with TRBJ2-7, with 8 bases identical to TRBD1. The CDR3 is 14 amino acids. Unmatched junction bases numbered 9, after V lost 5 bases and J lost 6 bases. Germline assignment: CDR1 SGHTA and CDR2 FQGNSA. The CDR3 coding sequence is TGTGCCAGCAGCATGAGACAGGGGAACGCCGAGCAGTACTTC. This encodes CASSMRQGNAEQYF.

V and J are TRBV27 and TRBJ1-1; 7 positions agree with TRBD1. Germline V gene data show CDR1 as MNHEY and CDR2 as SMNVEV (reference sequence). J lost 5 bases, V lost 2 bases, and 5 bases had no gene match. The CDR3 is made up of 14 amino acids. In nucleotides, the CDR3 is TGTGCCAGCAGTTTAGGCAGGGGGATTACTGAAGCTTTCTTT. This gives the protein CASSLGRGITEAFF.

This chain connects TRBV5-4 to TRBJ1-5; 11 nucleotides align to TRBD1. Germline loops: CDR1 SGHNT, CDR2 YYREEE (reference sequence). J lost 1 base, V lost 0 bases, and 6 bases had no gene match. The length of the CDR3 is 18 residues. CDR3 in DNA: TGTGCCAGCAGCTTGGATGGGGACAGGGGGACGAGCAATCAGCCCCAGCATTTT. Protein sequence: CASSLDGDRGTSNQPQHF. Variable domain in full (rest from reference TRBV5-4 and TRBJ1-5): ETGVTQSPTHLIKTRGQQVTLRCSSQSGHNTVSWYQQALGQGPQFIFQYYREEENGRGNFPPRFSGLQFPNYSSELNVNALELDDSALYLCASSLDGDRGTSNQPQHFGDGTRLSIL.

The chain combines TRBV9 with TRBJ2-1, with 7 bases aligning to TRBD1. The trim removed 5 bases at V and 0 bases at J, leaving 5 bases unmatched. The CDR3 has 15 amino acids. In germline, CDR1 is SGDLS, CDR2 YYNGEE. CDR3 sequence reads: CASRRTGSSYNEQFF. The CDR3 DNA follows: TGTGCCAGCAGACGGACAGGAAGCTCCTACAATGAGCAGTTCTTC.

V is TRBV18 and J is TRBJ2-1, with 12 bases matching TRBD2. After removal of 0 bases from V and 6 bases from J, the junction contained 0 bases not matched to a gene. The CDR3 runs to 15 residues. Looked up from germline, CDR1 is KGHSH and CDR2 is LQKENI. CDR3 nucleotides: TGTGCCAGCTCACCACCGACTAGCGGGGGCAATGAGCAGTTCTTC. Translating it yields CASSPPTSGGNEQFF.

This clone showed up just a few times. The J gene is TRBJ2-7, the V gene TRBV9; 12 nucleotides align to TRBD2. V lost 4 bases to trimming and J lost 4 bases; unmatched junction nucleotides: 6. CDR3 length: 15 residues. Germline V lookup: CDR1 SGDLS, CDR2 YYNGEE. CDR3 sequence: CASSTTSGRQYEQYF. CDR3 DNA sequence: TGTGCCAGCAGCACAACTAGCGGGAGGCAGTACGAGCAGTACTTC.

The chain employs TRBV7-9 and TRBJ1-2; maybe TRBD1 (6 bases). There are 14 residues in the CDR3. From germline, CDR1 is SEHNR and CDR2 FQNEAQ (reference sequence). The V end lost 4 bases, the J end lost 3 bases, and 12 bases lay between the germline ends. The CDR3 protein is CASSSDRVHYGYTF. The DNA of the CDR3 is TGTGCCAGCAGCTCGGACAGAGTACACTATGGCTACACCTTC.